This T cell receptor beta chain was captured by sequencing in a study of shared clonotypes between healthy human individuals. Background on the study: Per-donor plates numbered three CD4 naive, three CD4 memory, two CD8 naive and one CD8 memory.

Generated by immunoSEQ multiplex PCR, the TCRdb table keeps only in-frame clones and is missing some. Seen here are hundreds of thousands of clones, roughly 98% observed once, and the top ten hold around 0.3%. Terminally differentiated effector memory CD45RA+ cells were excluded from the naive CD8 cells, which were CD45RO-negative and positively selected for CCR7. Worth noting for this clone: Its antigen is still unknown.

V lost 2 bases to trimming and J lost 2 bases, with 6 bases between them. Germline loops: CDR1 MNHEY, CDR2 SVGAGI. The CDR3 contains 13 residues. Study outcomes and limitations: Against clonotypes common to all four donors, non-shared ones had lower generation probabilities. As a rule, naive subsets had a larger estimated richness than memory subsets. Around 4.9% of naive CD4 clonotypes were shared across four donors.

V is TRBV6-5 and J is TRBJ1-2; D is uncertain. This receptor was obtained from a man aged 30 to 45 in good health. The source material was naive CD8+ T cells sorted from blood. CDR3 in amino acids: CASSYTPNYGYTF. Here the CDR3 DNA reads TGTGCCAGCAGTTACACACCAAACTATGGCTACACCTTC.